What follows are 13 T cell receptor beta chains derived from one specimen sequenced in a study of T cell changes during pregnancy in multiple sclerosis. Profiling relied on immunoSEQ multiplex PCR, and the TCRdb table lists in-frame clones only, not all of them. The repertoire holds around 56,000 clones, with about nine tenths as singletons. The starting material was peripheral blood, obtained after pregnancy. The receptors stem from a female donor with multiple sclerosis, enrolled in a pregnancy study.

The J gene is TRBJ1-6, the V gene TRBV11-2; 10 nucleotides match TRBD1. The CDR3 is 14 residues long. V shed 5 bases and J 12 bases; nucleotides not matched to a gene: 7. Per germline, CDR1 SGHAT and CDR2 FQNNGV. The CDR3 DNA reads TGTGCCAGCAGCCCAATGACAGGGGGCGTACCCCTCCACTTT. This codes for CASSPMTGGVPLHF.

In DNA, the CDR3 is TGTGCCAGCAGTTGGACAGGGGTAAATGAGCAGTTCTTC. It specifies CASSWTGVNEQFF. The chain combines TRBV6-5 with TRBJ2-1; 9 positions match TRBD1. V gave up 4 bases and J gave up 7 bases; unmatched junction bases: 2. Germline CDR1 MNHEY, CDR2 SVGAGI. This CDR3 spans 13 amino acids.

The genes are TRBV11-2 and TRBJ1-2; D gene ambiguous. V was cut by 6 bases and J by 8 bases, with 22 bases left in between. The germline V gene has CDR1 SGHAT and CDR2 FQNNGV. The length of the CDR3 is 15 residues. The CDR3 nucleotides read TGTGCCAGCAGATCGCCGGGCCTCAGACCGGGGGGCTACACCTTC. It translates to CASRSPGLRPGGYTF. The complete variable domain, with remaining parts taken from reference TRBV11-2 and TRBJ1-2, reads EAGVAQSPRYKIIEKRQSVAFWCNPISGHATLYWYQQILGQGPKLLIQFQNNGVVDDSQLPKDRFSAERLKGVDSTLKIQPAKLEDSAVYLCASRSPGLRPGGYTFGSGTRLTVV.

The CDR3 is CASSQWREANTEAFF. Here the CDR3 DNA reads TGTGCCAGCAGCCAGTGGAGGGAGGCGAACACTGAAGCTTTCTTT. The rearrangement links TRBV5-4 to TRBJ1-1; D is unresolved. The CDR3 covers 15 residues. Germline-derived CDR1 and CDR2 are SGHNT and YYREEE (reference sequence). Trimming removed 4 bases at V and 1 base at J, with 14 bases between.

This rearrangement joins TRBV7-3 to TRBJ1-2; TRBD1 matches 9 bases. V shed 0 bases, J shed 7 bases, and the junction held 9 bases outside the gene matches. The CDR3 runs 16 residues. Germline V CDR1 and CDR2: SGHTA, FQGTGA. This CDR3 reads CASSLTPSGQGSGYTF. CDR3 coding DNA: TGTGCCAGCAGCTTAACGCCGTCGGGACAGGGTTCTGGCTACACCTTC.

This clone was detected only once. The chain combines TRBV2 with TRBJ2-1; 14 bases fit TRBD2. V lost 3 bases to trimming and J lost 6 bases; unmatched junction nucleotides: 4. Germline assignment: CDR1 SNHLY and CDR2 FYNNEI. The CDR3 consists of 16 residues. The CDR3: CASSDQTSGGANEQFF. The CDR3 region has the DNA TGTGCCAGCAGTGACCAGACTAGCGGGGGGGCCAATGAGCAGTTCTTC.

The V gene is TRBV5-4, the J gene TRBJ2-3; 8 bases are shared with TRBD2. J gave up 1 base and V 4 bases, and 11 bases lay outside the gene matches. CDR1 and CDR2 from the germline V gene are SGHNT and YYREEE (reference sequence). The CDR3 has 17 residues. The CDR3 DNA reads TGTGCCAGCAGCCCGGGGGGGGGCGCTTTGGGCACAGATACGCAGTATTTT. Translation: CASSPGGGALGTDTQYF.

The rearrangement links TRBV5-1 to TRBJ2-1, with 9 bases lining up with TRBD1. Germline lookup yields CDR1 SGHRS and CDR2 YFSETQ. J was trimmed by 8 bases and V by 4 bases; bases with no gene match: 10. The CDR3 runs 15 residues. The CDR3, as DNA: TGCGCCAGCAGCGGGCCGGACAGGGGTGTCGATGAGCAGTTCTTC. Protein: CASSGPDRGVDEQFF.

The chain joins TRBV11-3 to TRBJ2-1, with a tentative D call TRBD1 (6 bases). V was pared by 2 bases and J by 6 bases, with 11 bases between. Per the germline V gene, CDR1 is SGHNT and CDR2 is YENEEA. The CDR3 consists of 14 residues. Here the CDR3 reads CASSLRTASNEQFF. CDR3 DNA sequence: TGTGCCAGCAGCTTAAGGACAGCTAGCAATGAGCAGTTCTTC.

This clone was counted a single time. In DNA form, the CDR3 reads TGTGCCAGTAGTCCTCGGGACAGGGGTGGATTCACTGAAGCTTTCTTT. Protein sequence: CASSPRDRGGFTEAFF. This rearrangement joins TRBV19 to TRBJ1-1; TRBD1 aligns across 10 bases. Germline trimming cut 5 bases from V and 4 bases from J; bases unmatched to any gene: 10. Germline CDR1 reads LNHDA; CDR2 reads SQIVND (reference sequence). The CDR3 extends over 16 amino acids.

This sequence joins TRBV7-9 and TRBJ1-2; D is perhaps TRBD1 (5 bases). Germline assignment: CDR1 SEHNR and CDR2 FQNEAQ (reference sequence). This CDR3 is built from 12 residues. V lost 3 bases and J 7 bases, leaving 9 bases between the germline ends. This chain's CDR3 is CASSFWGGGYTF. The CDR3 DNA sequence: TGTGCCAGCAGCTTCTGGGGGGGTGGCTACACCTTC.

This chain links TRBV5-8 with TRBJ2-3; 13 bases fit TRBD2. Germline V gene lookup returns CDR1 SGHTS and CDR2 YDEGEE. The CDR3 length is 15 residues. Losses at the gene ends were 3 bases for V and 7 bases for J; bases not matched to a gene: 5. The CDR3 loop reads CASSYTSGRENTQYF. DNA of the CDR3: TGTGCCAGCAGCTATACTAGCGGGAGGGAGAATACGCAGTATTTT. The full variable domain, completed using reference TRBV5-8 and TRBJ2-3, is EAGVTQSPTHLIKTRGQQATLRCSPISGHTSVYWYQQALGLGLQFLLWYDEGEERNRGNFPPRFSGRQFPNYSSELNVNALELEDSALYLCASSYTSGRENTQYFGPGTRLTVL.

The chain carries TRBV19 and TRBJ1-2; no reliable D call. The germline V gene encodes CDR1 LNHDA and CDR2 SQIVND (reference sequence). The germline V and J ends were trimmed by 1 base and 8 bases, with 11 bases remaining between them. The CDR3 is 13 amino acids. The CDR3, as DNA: TGTGCCAGTAGTATAGCGGACTCGGGAGGCTACACCTTC. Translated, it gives CASSIADSGGYTF.